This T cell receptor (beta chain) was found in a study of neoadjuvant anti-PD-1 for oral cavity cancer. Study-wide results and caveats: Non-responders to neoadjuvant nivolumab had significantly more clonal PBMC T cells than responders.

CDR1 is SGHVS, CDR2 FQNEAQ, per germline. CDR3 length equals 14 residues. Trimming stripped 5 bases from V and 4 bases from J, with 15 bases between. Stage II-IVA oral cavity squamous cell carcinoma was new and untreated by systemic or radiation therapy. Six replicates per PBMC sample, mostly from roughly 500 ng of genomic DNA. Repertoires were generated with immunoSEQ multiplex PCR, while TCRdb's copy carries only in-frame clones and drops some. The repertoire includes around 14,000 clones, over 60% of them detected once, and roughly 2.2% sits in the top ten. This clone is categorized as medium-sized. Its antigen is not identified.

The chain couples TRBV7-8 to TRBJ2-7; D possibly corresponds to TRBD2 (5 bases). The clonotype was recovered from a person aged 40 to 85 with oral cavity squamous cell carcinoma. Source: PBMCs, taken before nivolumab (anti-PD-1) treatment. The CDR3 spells CASSRVALGYEQYF. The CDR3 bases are TGTGCCAGCAGCCGCGTAGCGTTGGGATACGAGCAGTACTTC.